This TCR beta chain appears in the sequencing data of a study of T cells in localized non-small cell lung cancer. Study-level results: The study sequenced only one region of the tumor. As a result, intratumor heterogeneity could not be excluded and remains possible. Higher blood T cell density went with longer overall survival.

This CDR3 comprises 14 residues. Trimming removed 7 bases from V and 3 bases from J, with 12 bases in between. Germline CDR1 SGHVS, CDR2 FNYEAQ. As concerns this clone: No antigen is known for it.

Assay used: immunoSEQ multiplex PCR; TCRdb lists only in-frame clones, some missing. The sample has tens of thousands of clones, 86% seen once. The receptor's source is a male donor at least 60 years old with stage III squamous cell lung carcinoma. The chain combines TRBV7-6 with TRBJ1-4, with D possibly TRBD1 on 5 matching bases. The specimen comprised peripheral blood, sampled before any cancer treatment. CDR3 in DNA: TGTGCCAGCAACAGGATTGGGCCTAATGAAAAACTGTTTTTT. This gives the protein CASNRIGPNEKLFF.